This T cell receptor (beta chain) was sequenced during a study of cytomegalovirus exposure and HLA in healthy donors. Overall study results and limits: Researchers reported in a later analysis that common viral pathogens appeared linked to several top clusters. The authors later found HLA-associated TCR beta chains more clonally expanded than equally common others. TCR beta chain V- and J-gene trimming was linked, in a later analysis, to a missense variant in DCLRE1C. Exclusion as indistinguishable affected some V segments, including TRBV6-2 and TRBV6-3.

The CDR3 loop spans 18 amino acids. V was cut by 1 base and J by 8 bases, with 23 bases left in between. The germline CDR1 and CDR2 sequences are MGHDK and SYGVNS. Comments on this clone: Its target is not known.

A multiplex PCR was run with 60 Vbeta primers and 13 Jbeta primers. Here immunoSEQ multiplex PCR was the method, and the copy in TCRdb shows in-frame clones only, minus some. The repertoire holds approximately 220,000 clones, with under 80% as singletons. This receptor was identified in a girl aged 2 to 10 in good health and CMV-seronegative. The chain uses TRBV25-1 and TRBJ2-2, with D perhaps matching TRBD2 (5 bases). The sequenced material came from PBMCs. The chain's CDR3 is CASSEFDTGIQKRGELFF. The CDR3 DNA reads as TGTGCCAGCAGTGAATTCGATACCGGGATCCAGAAGAGAGGGGAGCTGTTTTTT.